This record concerns one TCR beta chain sequence. Other nucleotide sequences in the sample specify the same CDR3. CDR3 size: 13 residues. Germline assignment: CDR1 SGHRS and CDR2 YFSETQ. The V end was cut by 0 bases, the J end by 5 bases, with 6 bases between. Per the original data handling: Amplified reference gene primers provided the basis for estimating nucleated cell counts. The method was immunoSEQ multiplex PCR; TCRdb's version includes in-frame clones alone and lacks a portion of them. The V and J calls and clone size come from that table; D and trimming were worked out from the DNA. The sample lists 240,000 or so clones; roughly 83% were seen once. The sample is drawn from a study of blood T cell repertoires in COVID-19.

This receptor was taken from a man older than 75 with acute or convalescent COVID-19. The sequencing input was peripheral blood. This chain uses TRBV5-1 with TRBJ1-5, with D perhaps matching TRBD1 (5 bases). In nucleotides, the CDR3 is TGCGCCAGCAGCTTGGGGGGGGATCAGCCCCAGCATTTT. This translates into CASSLGGDQPQHF.